The source of this T cell receptor (beta chain) is a study of T cell repertoires in cytomegalovirus infection. Study-wide results and limits: Dominating the ex vivo response were TCR beta clonotypes that were CMV-specific and HLA-C-restricted.

As regards this clonotype: Its target is unknown.

The V and J ends lost 4 bases and 0 bases respectively, with 16 bases between them. This CDR3 is 16 amino acids long. Germline values: CDR1 SGHNT, CDR2 YYREEE (reference sequence). TCRdb recomputed calls from the reads with MiXCR, one row per CDR3 protein. The data show approximately 110,000 distinct CDR3 sequences, less than 30% seen once. The TCR sequence derives from a human donor in good health (CMV status not recorded). Some clones in this sample may be carry-over from other donors' samples. Sample: CD8+ T cells from cultured PBMCs, taken from culture after CMV antigen stimulation. The V call is TRBV5-4, the J call TRBJ1-1, with D hard to call. CDR3 protein: CASSRPSSSMNTEAFF. The CDR3 DNA reads as TGTGCCAGCAGCCGACCCAGTTCTTCCATGAACACTGAAGCTTTCTTT.